The 30 T cell receptor beta chains given below trace back to one sample, sequenced in a study of blood T cell repertoires in COVID-19 (dated by TCRdb to the early 2020s). Libraries were prepared through the immunoSEQ multiplex PCR assay. TCRdb carries this immuneACCESS record with in-frame sequences only. Its versions omit some clonotypes, under half of them owing to an unresolved V gene in the studies checked, with the rest unexplained. For this sample there are about 260,000 clones; 85% to 90% appear just once. Around 3.5% of the sample belongs to the ten largest clones. The sample comprised peripheral blood. These receptor sequences come from a woman between 35 and 50 years old with acute or convalescent COVID-19.

This chain links TRBV18 with TRBJ1-1; 10 nucleotides align to TRBD1. J was trimmed by 1 base and V by 10 bases; bases with no gene match: 12. This CDR3 region has 16 residues. Germline CDR1 KGHSH, CDR2 LQKENI. The DNA for the CDR3 is TGTGCCACGGAAAAGGGACAGGGGCGTGGGAACACTGAAGCTTTCTTT. Translating it yields CATEKGQGRGNTEAFF.

The J gene is TRBJ1-3, the V gene TRBV5-1, with D uncertain. CDR3 length: 16 residues. Germline V gene sequence: CDR1 SGHRS, CDR2 YFSETQ. Deletions cut 0 bases from V and 3 bases from J, with 13 bases between. The DNA of the CDR3 is TGCGCCAGCAGCTTGGGTAGCCTAGCAGGTGGAAACACCATATATTTT. Protein product: CASSLGSLAGGNTIYF.

The gene calls are TRBV5-1 and TRBJ1-6; tentatively, D is TRBD1 (6 bases). The V end was cut by 3 bases, the J end by 13 bases, with 14 bases between. The CDR3 totals 13 residues. Per germline, CDR1 SGHRS and CDR2 YFSETQ. The CDR3 loop is CASSYHREFPLHF. For the CDR3, the DNA is TGCGCCAGCAGCTACCACAGGGAGTTCCCCCTCCACTTT.

The rearrangement uses TRBV12-3 or TRBV12-4 and TRBJ1-1; no definite D call. The CDR3 spans 12 residues. V lost 7 bases and J 10 bases, leaving 16 bases between the germline ends. This CDR3 is CASKFPGLRAFF. CDR3 in DNA: TGTGCCAGCAAATTCCCGGGGTTGAGAGCTTTCTTT.

V usage is TRBV6-5 and J usage is TRBJ2-3, with D possibly being TRBD2 (6 bases). CDR1 and CDR2 from the germline V gene are MNHEY and SVGAGI. V lost 5 bases, J lost 2 bases, and 11 bases lay in between. The CDR3 has 14 amino acids. The CDR3 protein is CASSPGLPTDTQYF. The CDR3 DNA is TGTGCCAGCAGTCCGGGACTGCCCACAGATACGCAGTATTTT.

This chain connects TRBV6-5 to TRBJ2-3; D may be TRBD2 (5 bases). This CDR3 is 14 amino acids long. V lost 0 bases, J lost 4 bases, and 8 bases lay in between. Germline CDR1 reads MNHEY; CDR2 reads SVGAGI. The CDR3 nucleotides read TGTGCCAGCAGTTACTCGAGGCGGGCAGATACGCAGTATTTT. This encodes CASSYSRRADTQYF.

This clone is a singleton in its sample. The gene calls are TRBV10-3 and TRBJ2-5, with 7 bases identical to TRBD1. The CDR3 runs 15 residues. V lost 2 bases, J lost 2 bases, and 5 bases stayed unmatched. Germline values: CDR1 ENHRY, CDR2 SYGVKD. CDR3 residues: CAISEGLTGQETQYF. The CDR3 nucleotides read TGTGCCATCAGTGAGGGGCTGACAGGGCAAGAGACCCAGTACTTC.

About this clone itself: The junction departs from germline at one end; a sequencing error may be responsible. The chain recombines TRBV3-1 (or the pseudogene TRBV3-2) with TRBJ1-1; D gene unclear. Per the germline V gene, CDR1 is LGHDT and CDR2 is YNNKEL (reference sequence). The length of the CDR3 is 13 residues. This CDR3 is CASSQEGGTIGLF. The CDR3 DNA reads TGTGCCAGCAGCCAAGAAGGAGGAACAATCGGGCTCTTT.

The chain couples TRBV5-4 to TRBJ2-2; 9 bases align to TRBD1. V gave up 4 bases and J gave up 7 bases; unmatched junction bases: 5. Germline V gene data show CDR1 as SGHNT and CDR2 as YYREEE (reference sequence). This CDR3 is 14 amino acids long. CDR3 nucleotide sequence: TGTGCCAGCAGCGGGGGACAGGGCTTCGGGGAGCTGTTTTTT. Its protein product is CASSGGQGFGELFF.

This chain links TRBV19 with TRBJ1-2, with 8 bases aligning to TRBD1. The CDR3 has 12 amino acids. The V segment lost 6 bases and the J segment 8 bases; nucleotides outside the gene matches: 5. Germline values: CDR1 LNHDA, CDR2 SQIVND (reference sequence). In nucleotides, the CDR3 is TGTGCCAGTAGGGCAGGGGGCAAAGGCTACACCTTC. It specifies CASRAGGKGYTF.

The gene calls are TRBV5-6 and TRBJ2-2; TRBD1 aligns across 9 bases. Germline-derived CDR1 and CDR2 are SGHDT and YYEEEE. This CDR3 is built from 18 residues. V shed 3 bases and J 5 bases; nucleotides not matched to a gene: 14. This CDR3 is CASSYLPGTGYLTGELFF. CDR3 sequence (DNA): TGTGCCAGCAGCTACCTCCCCGGGACAGGGTATTTAACCGGGGAGCTGTTTTTT.

The V and J genes are TRBV6-6 and TRBJ1-1; no clear D gene. The germline CDR1 and CDR2 sequences are MNHNY and SVGAGI (reference sequence). The CDR3 is 16 amino acids. V lost 4 bases to trimming and J lost 5 bases, with 20 bases between them. CDR3 DNA sequence: TGTGCCAGCAGTTCCCCCGCGGGAAGGGAGGGAACTGAAGCTTTCTTT. Protein: CASSSPAGREGTEAFF.

In the case of this clone: A far larger clone differs by one base, so this is likely a read error. CDR3 sequence reads: CASSPGQVFFGYTF. Written as DNA, the CDR3 is TGTGCCAGCTCACCGGGACAGGTTTTCTTTGGCTACACCTTC. V usage is TRBV18 and J usage is TRBJ1-2; TRBD1 agrees at 8 bases. Germline V CDR1 and CDR2: KGHSH, LQKENI. The CDR3 spans 14 residues. J was trimmed by 7 bases and V by 3 bases; bases with no gene match: 7. The full variable domain, with the rest looked up from reference TRBV18 and TRBJ1-2, is NAGVMQNPRHLVRRRGQEARLRCSPMKGHSHVYWYRQLPEEGLKFMVYLQKENIIDESGMPKERFSAEFPKEGPSILRIQQVVRGDSAAYFCASSPGQVFFGYTFGSGTRLTVV.

The chain combines TRBV9 with TRBJ2-2, with 7 bases identical to TRBD1. Germline V gene sequence: CDR1 SGDLS, CDR2 YYNGEE. The trim removed 3 bases at V and 2 bases at J, leaving 7 bases unmatched. The CDR3 spans 16 residues. The CDR3 DNA reads as TGTGCCAGCAGCGATACCGGGACAGAAAACACCGGGGAGCTGTTTTTT. It yields the protein CASSDTGTENTGELFF.

The chain uses TRBV7-9 and TRBJ1-6; a weak D match, TRBD1 (6 bases). The CDR3 sequence is 15 residues long. Trimming shortened V by 3 bases and J by 7 bases, and 13 bases separated the two germline ends. CDR1 and CDR2 (germline): SEHNR, FQNEAQ (reference sequence). The CDR3 here is CASSFTDSQNSPLHF. Written as DNA, the CDR3 is TGTGCCAGCAGCTTTACGGACAGTCAGAATTCACCCCTCCACTTT.

V gene TRBV6-2 or TRBV6-3 combines with J gene TRBJ2-5; D call uncertain. Germline V gives CDR1 MNHEY, CDR2 SVGEGT. This CDR3 has 15 amino acids. Trimming took 0 bases from V and 5 from J, leaving 13 bases between them. CDR3 coding DNA: TGTGCCAGCAGTTACTCCAGGTCGCGACGGGAGACCCAGTACTTC. As protein: CASSYSRSRRETQYF.

This chain uses TRBV3-1 (or the pseudogene TRBV3-2) with TRBJ1-5; D uncertain. V was pared by 0 bases and J by 5 bases, with 8 bases between. Germline V lookup: CDR1 LGHDT, CDR2 YNNKEL (reference sequence). The CDR3 spans 14 residues. The CDR3 loop reads CASSQEGIYQPQHF. CDR3 nucleotide sequence: TGTGCCAGCAGCCAAGAGGGCATCTATCAGCCCCAGCATTTT.

V gene TRBV19 combines with J gene TRBJ1-6, with 9 bases lining up with TRBD1. V was clipped by 7 bases and J by 10 bases; unmatched bases: 8. The CDR3 length is 14 residues. CDR1 and CDR2 from the germline V gene are LNHDA and SQIVND (reference sequence). CDR3 region: CASTVGTGRSPLHF. The CDR3 region has the DNA TGTGCCAGTACCGTAGGGACAGGGAGGTCACCCCTCCACTTT.

The chain uses TRBV7-8 and TRBJ2-5; perhaps TRBD1 as D (6 bases). CDR3 length equals 17 residues. V lost 3 bases, J lost 1 base, and 18 bases lay in between. Germline CDR1 SGHVS, CDR2 FQNEAQ. As DNA, the CDR3 is TGTGCCAGCAGCTTTGGAGCCGGGACAACTAGCCAAGAGACCCAGTACTTC. This sequence encodes CASSFGAGTTSQETQYF.

The V call is TRBV5-1, the J call TRBJ1-2, with D tentatively TRBD1 (5 bases). Trimming stripped 4 bases from V and 2 bases from J, with 18 bases between. The CDR3 is 16 residues long. Germline assignment: CDR1 SGHRS and CDR2 YFSETQ. CDR3 bases: TGCGCCAGCAGCCCGACCTTCCGACGGGGGAACTATGGCTACACCTTC. Protein sequence: CASSPTFRRGNYGYTF.

V usage is TRBV19 and J usage is TRBJ1-6; 8 bases line up with TRBD1. CDR1 is LNHDA and CDR2 is SQIVND in the germline V gene (reference sequence). The V gene end was trimmed by 3 bases and the J gene end by 9 bases; junction bases not matched to a gene: 7. The CDR3 length is 15 residues. The CDR3 region is CASSIIVQGASPLHF. CDR3 nucleotide sequence: TGTGCCAGTAGTATTATTGTCCAGGGGGCTTCACCCCTCCACTTT.

CDR3 DNA: TGTGCCAGCAGCCAGGGAAACATTCAGTACTTC. Encoded protein: CASSQGNIQYF. The genes are TRBV11-2 and TRBJ2-4; possibly TRBD1 for D (5 bases). Trimming left V 5 bases short and J 6 bases short, with 5 bases between. This CDR3 is 11 amino acids long. Germline-derived CDR1 and CDR2 are SGHAT and FQNNGV.

This chain connects TRBV3-1 (or the pseudogene TRBV3-2) to TRBJ1-2, with TRBD1 matching over 11 bases. CDR3 size: 18 residues. The germline V gene has CDR1 LGHDT and CDR2 YNNKEL (reference sequence). With 3 bases clipped from V and 7 bases from J, the junction kept 16 bases outside the gene matches. The CDR3: CASSHGRDRGISLSGYTF. CDR3 nucleotides: TGTGCCAGCAGCCACGGACGGGACAGGGGGATTTCCCTCTCTGGCTACACCTTC.

This chain joins TRBV10-2 and TRBJ2-2; TRBD2 agrees at 8 bases. Germline CDR1 WSHSY, CDR2 SAAADI. CDR3 length equals 14 residues. Trimming at V came to 5 bases and at J to 3 bases, leaving 2 bases not matched to a gene. The CDR3 DNA sequence: TGCGCCAGCAGTCGGCGGGGGGACACCGGGGAGCTGTTTTTT. As protein: CASSRRGDTGELFF.

This chain joins TRBV5-1 and TRBJ1-6; 7 bases line up with TRBD1. CDR1 is SGHRS and CDR2 is YFSETQ in the germline V gene. The CDR3 length is 15 residues. V was pared by 4 bases and J by 7 bases, with 8 bases of the junction left unmatched. CDR3 sequence reads: CASSASGQSNSPLHF. The DNA for the CDR3 is TGCGCCAGCAGCGCATCGGGACAGTCGAATTCACCCCTCCACTTT.

The chain employs TRBV6-6 and TRBJ2-3; no definite D call. CDR1 MNHNY and CDR2 SVGAGI come from the germline V gene (reference sequence). Trimming removed 0 bases at V and 4 bases at J, with 11 bases between. This CDR3 has 15 residues. This chain's CDR3 is CASSYSPLIADTQYF. In DNA, the CDR3 is TGTGCCAGCAGTTACTCCCCACTAATCGCAGATACGCAGTATTTT.

The rearrangement joins TRBV6-5 to TRBJ1-2; possibly TRBD1 for D (5 bases). This CDR3 is built from 13 residues. Trimming stripped 6 bases from V and 9 bases from J, with 17 bases between. The germline V gene has CDR1 MNHEY and CDR2 SVGAGI. The CDR3 loop is CASRESGQRRYTF. The CDR3 DNA sequence: TGTGCCAGCAGGGAGTCAGGGCAGAGACGCTACACCTTC.

The V call is TRBV11-3, the J call TRBJ2-1, with a weak D call TRBD2 (6 bases). The V end lost 0 bases, the J end lost 5 bases, and 11 bases lay between the germline ends. The CDR3 sequence is 15 residues long. Germline V gene data show CDR1 as SGHNT and CDR2 as YENEEA. CDR3 sequence reads: CASSLDGTSNNEQFF. CDR3 sequence (DNA): TGTGCCAGCAGCTTAGATGGGACTTCAAACAATGAGCAGTTCTTC.

Only a few counts were recorded for this clone. This chain uses TRBV5-4 with TRBJ1-1; D gene uncertain. Trimming cost V 7 bases and J 3 bases, with 13 bases left between them. CDR1 is SGHNT, CDR2 YYREEE, per germline (reference sequence). The length of the CDR3 is 13 residues. CDR3 region: CASRTLRDTEAFF. CDR3 DNA: TGTGCCAGCCGAACACTACGGGACACTGAAGCTTTCTTT.

The chain recombines TRBV5-4 with TRBJ1-1, with 7 bases lining up with TRBD1. CDR1 SGHNT and CDR2 YYREEE come from the germline V gene (reference sequence). The CDR3 runs to 15 residues. J was trimmed by 0 bases and V by 1 base; bases with no gene match: 3. The CDR3 sequence: CASSLNRGMNTEAFF. CDR3 in DNA: TGTGCCAGCAGCTTGAACAGGGGAATGAACACTGAAGCTTTCTTT.